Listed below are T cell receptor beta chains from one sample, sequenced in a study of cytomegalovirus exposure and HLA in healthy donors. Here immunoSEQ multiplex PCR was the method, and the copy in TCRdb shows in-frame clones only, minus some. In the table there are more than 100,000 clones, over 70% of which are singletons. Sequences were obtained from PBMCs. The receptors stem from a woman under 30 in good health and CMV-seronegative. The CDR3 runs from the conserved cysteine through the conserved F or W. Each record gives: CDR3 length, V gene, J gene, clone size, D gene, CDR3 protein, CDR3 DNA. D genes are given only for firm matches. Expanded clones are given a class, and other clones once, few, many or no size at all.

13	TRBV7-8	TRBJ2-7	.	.	CASSLARVNEQYF	TGTGCCAGCAGCTTAGCACGGGTCAACGAGCAGTACTTC
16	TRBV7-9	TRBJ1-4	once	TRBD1	CASSLIWTGALEKLFF	TGTGCCAGCAGCTTAATATGGACAGGGGCTCTCGAAAAACTGTTTTTT
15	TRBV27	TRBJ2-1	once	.	CASSDPGLSYNEQFF	TGTGCCAGCAGTGACCCGGGACTCTCTTACAATGAGCAGTTCTTC
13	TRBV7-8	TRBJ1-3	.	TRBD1	CASSLGQGHTIYF	TGTGCCAGCAGCTTAGGACAGGGACACACCATATATTTT
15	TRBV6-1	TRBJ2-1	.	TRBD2	CATSKRTSGQNEQFF	TGTGCCACTTCCAAGAGGACTAGCGGGCAAAATGAGCAGTTCTTC
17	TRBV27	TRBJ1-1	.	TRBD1	CASSDYLGGGLNTEAFF	TGTGCCAGCAGTGATTACCTAGGGGGCGGACTGAACACTGAAGCTTTCTTT
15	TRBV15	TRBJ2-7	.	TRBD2	CATSRGLAETYEQYF	TGTGCCACCAGCAGGGGACTAGCGGAGACCTACGAGCAGTACTTC
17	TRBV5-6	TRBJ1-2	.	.	CASSLGQVGSLNYGYTF	TGTGCCAGCAGCTTGGGACAGGTTGGGTCTTTAAACTATGGCTACACCTTC
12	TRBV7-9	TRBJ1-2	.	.	CASSPRQVGCTF	TGTGCCAGCAGCCCACGACAGGTGGGCTGCACCTTC
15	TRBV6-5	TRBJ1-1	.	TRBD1	CASYRPDREVTEAFF	TGTGCCAGCTATCGACCGGACAGGGAGGTCACTGAAGCTTTCTTT
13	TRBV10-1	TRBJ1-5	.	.	CASSESADQPQHF	TGCGCCAGCAGTGAGTCGGCTGATCAGCCCCAGCATTTT
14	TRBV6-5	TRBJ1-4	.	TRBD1	CASSPDRAREKLFF	TGTGCCAGCAGTCCGGACAGGGCGAGGGAAAAACTGTTTTTT
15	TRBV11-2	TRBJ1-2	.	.	CASSLEGAPFYGYTF	TGTGCCAGCAGCTTAGAAGGGGCTCCCTTTTATGGCTACACCTTC
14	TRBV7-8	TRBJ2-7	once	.	CASSLEFTHYEQYF	TGTGCCAGCAGCTTAGAGTTTACTCACTACGAGCAGTACTTC
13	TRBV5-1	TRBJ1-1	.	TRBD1	CASFDRAGTEAFF	TGCGCCAGCTTCGACAGGGCGGGCACTGAAGCTTTCTTT
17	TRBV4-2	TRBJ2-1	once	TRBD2	CASSQAQGLAGDNEQFF	TGTGCCAGCAGCCAAGCCCAGGGACTAGCGGGGGACAATGAGCAGTTCTTC
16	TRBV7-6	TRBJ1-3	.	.	CASSQLGGVIGNTIYF	TGTGCCAGCAGTCAGCTGGGGGGGGTGATTGGAAACACCATATATTTT
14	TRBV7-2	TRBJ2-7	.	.	CASTSPVGVWEQYF	TGTGCCAGCACCTCCCCGGTGGGAGTCTGGGAGCAGTACTTC
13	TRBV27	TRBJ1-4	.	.	CASSSWGVQKLFF	TGTGCCAGCAGTTCGTGGGGGGTCCAAAAACTGTTTTTT
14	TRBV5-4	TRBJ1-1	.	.	CASSLDIQNTEAFF	TGTGCCAGCAGCTTGGACATCCAGAACACTGAAGCTTTCTTT
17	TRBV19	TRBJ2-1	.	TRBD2	CASRTLGLAGGHNEQFF	TGTGCCAGTAGGACCCTAGGACTAGCGGGAGGACACAATGAGCAGTTCTTC
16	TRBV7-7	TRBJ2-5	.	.	CASSLGRLVGRETQYF	TGTGCCAGCAGCTTAGGTCGGCTAGTAGGGAGGGAGACCCAGTACTTC
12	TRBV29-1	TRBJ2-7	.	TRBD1	CSVGQGEYEQYF	TGCAGCGTTGGACAGGGGGAATACGAGCAGTACTTC
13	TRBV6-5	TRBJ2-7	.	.	CASSFRGAYEQYF	TGTGCCAGCAGTTTCAGGGGGGCCTACGAGCAGTACTTC
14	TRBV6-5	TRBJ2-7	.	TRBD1	CASSPRQGPSEQYF	TGTGCCAGCAGCCCGAGACAGGGACCCAGCGAGCAGTACTTC
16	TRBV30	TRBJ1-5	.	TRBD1	CAWSVGDSYSNQPQHF	TGTGCCTGGAGTGTAGGGGACAGCTATAGCAATCAGCCCCAGCATTTT
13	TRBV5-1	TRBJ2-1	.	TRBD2	CASSLSGSFEQFF	TGCGCCAGCAGCCTTAGCGGGAGTTTTGAGCAGTTCTTC
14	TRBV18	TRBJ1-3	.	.	CASSPRQVGSTIYF	TGTGCCAGCTCACCACGACAGGTTGGGAGCACCATATATTTT
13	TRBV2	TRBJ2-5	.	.	CASSQFRQETQYF	TGTGCCAGCAGTCAATTCAGACAAGAGACCCAGTACTTC
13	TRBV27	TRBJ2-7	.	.	CASSLSWLYEQYF	TGTGCCAGCAGTTTATCGTGGCTCTACGAGCAGTACTTC
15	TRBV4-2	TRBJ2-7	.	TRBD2	CASSQASGRNYEQYF	TGTGCCAGCAGCCAAGCTAGCGGGAGGAATTACGAGCAGTACTTC
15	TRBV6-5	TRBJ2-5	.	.	CASSPPGRVRETQYF	TGTGCCAGCAGTCCCCCCGGCAGGGTGAGAGAGACCCAGTACTTC
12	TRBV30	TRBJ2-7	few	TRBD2	CAWTSGRGEQYF	TGTGCCTGGACTAGCGGGAGGGGGGAGCAGTACTTC
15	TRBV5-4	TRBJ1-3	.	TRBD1	CASSPGQNSGNTIYF	TGTGCCAGCAGCCCGGGACAGAACTCTGGAAACACCATATATTTT
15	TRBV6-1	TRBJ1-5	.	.	CATGGYTYSNQPQHF	TGTGCCACGGGCGGGTACACATATAGCAATCAGCCCCAGCATTTT
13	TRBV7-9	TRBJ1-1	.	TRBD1	CASSPRTGGEAFF	TGTGCCAGCAGCCCCCGGACAGGGGGCGAAGCTTTCTTT
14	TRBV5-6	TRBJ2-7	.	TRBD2	CASSFGGRGNEQYF	TGTGCCAGCAGCTTTGGCGGGAGGGGAAACGAGCAGTACTTC
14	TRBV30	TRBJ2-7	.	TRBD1	CAWRGTGKLYEQYF	TGTGCCTGGAGGGGGACAGGGAAACTCTACGAGCAGTACTTC
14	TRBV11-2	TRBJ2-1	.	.	CASSPLRGSNEQFF	TGTGCCAGCAGCCCTTTGAGAGGGAGCAATGAGCAGTTCTTC
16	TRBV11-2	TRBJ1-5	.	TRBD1	CASSRFPDRGGQPQHF	TGTGCCAGCAGCCGTTTCCCCGACAGGGGCGGTCAGCCCCAGCATTTT
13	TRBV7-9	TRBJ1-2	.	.	CASSLETGAGYTF	TGTGCCAGCAGCTTAGAGACAGGTGCTGGCTACACCTTC
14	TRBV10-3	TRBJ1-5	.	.	CAISESSGIEPQHF	TGTGCCATCAGTGAGTCGTCAGGGATCGAGCCCCAGCATTTT
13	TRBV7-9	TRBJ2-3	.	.	CASSRLQDLTQYF	TGTGCCAGCAGCCGTTTACAGGACCTAACGCAGTATTTT
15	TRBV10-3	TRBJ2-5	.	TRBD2	CAISESGGPGETQYF	TGTGCCATCAGTGAGTCGGGAGGGCCGGGTGAGACCCAGTACTTC
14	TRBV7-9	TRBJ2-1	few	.	CASSFVALHNEQFF	TGTGCCAGCAGCTTTGTAGCGCTCCACAATGAGCAGTTCTTC
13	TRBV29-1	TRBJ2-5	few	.	CSVETTRQETQYF	TGCAGCGTTGAGACCACTAGGCAAGAGACCCAGTACTTC